This TCR beta chain was observed in a study of blood T cell repertoires in COVID-19. Study as a whole: COVID-19 samples from acute and convalescent phases originated in the United States, Italy and Spain. T cells, B-cell-depleted T cells, or PBMCs provided the cDNA or gDNA that served as material.

In its sample, this clone was seen a few times. Authors' methods: Amplified reference gene primers provided the basis for estimating nucleated cell counts. Only in-frame clones appear in the TCRdb table, and some are missing; sequencing was by immunoSEQ multiplex PCR. That table furnishes V, J and clone size, whereas the DNA furnished D and trimming. This sample has 34,000 or so clones, with 90% found just once. The origin of this receptor is a man aged 55 to 70 with active or convalescent COVID-19. Sequencing was carried out using peripheral blood.

The CDR3 region is CASSPRTAEKLFF. In DNA form, the CDR3 reads TGTGCCAGCAGCCCGAGGACAGCTGAAAAACTGTTTTTT. The rearrangement joins TRBV3-1 (or the pseudogene TRBV3-2) to TRBJ1-4, with a possible D match to TRBD1 (6 bases). The V end lost 4 bases, the J end lost 7 bases, and 10 bases lay between the germline ends. The CDR3 has 13 residues. The germline V gene encodes CDR1 LGHDT and CDR2 YNNKEL (reference sequence).